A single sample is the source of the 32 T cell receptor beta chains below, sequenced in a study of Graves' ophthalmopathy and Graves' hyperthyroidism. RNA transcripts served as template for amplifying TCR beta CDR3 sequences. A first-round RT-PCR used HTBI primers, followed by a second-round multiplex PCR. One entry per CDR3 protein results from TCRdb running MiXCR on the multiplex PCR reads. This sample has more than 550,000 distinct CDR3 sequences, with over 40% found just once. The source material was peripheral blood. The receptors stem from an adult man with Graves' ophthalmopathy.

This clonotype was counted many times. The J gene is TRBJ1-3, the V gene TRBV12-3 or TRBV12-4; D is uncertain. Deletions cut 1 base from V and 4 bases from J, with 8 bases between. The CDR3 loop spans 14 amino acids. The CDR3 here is CASSLVGRGNTIYF. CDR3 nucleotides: TGTGCCAGCAGTTTAGTAGGGCGAGGAAACACCATATATTTT.

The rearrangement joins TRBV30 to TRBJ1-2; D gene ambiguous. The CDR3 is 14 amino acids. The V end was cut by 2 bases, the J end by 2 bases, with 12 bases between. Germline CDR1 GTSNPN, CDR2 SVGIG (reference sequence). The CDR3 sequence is CAWSLPGSNYGYTF. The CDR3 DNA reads TGTGCCTGGAGTTTACCCGGCTCAAACTATGGCTACACCTTC.

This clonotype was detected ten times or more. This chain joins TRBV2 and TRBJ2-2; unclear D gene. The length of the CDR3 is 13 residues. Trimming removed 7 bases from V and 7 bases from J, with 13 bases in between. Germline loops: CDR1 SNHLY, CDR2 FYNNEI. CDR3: CASTHGPSGELFF. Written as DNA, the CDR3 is TGTGCCAGCACTCATGGGCCTAGCGGGGAGCTGTTTTTT. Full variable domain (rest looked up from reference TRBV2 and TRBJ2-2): EPEVTQTPSHQVTQMGQEVILRCVPISNHLYFYWYRQILGQKVEFLVSFYNNEISEKSEIFDDQFSVERPDGSNFTLKIRSTKLEDSAMYFCASTHGPSGELFFGEGSRLTVL.

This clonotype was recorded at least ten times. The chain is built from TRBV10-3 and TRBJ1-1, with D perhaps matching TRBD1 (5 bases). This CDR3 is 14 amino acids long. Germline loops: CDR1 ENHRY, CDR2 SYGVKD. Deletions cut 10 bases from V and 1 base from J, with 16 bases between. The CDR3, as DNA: TGTGCCACCTCAGGGCGCGGAGGGAACACTGAAGCTTTCTTT. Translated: CATSGRGGNTEAFF.

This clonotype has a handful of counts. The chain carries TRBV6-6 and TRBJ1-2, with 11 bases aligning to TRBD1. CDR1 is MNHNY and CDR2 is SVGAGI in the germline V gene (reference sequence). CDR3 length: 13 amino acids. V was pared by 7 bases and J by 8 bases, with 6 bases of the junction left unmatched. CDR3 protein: CASTPDRGRGYTF. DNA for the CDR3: TGTGCCAGCACCCCGGACAGGGGGCGAGGCTACACCTTC.

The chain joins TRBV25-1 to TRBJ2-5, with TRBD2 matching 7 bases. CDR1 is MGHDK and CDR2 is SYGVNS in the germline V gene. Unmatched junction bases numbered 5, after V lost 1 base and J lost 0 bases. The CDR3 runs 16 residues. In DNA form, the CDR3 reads TGTGCCAGCAGTGAATGGGGAGGGAAGTACCAAGAGACCCAGTACTTC. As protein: CASSEWGGKYQETQYF.

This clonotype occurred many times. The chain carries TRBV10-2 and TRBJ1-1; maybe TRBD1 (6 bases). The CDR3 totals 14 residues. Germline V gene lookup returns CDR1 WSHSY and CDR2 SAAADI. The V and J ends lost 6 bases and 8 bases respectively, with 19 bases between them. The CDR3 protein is CASRLSQGNGEAFF. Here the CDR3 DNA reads TGCGCCAGCAGATTATCTCAGGGGAATGGCGAAGCTTTCTTT.

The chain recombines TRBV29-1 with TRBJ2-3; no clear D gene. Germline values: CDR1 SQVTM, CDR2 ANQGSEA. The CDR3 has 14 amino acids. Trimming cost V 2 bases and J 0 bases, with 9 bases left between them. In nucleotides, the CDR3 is TGCAGCGTTGAATCAGGATTGAGCACAGATACGCAGTATTTT. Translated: CSVESGLSTDTQYF.

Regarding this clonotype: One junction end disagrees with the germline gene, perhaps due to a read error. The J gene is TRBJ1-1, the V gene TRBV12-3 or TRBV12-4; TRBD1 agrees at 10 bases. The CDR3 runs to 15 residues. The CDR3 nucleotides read TGTGCCATCAGTGTGGGACAGGGGACGGAAACTGAAGCTTTCTTT. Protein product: CAISVGQGTETEAFF.

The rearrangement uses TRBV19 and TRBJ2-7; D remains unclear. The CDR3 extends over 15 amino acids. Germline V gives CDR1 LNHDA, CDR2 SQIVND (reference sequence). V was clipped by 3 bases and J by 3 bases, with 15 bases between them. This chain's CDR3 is CASSIQGLGNYEQYF. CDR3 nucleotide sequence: TGTGCCAGTAGTATTCAAGGCCTGGGCAACTACGAGCAGTACTTC. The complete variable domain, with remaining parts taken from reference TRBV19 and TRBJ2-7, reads DGGITQSPKYLFRKEGQNVTLSCEQNLNHDAMYWYRQDPGQGLRLIYYSQIVNDFQKGDIAEGYSVSREKKESFPLTVTSAQKNPTAFYLCASSIQGLGNYEQYFGPGTRLTVT.

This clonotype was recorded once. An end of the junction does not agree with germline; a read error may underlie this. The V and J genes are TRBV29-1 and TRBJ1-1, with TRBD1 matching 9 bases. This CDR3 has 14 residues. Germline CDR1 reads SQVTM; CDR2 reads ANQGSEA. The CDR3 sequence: CAWSRTGAFTEAFF. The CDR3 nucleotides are TGTGCCTGGAGTCGGACAGGGGCTTTCACTGAAGCTTTCTTT.

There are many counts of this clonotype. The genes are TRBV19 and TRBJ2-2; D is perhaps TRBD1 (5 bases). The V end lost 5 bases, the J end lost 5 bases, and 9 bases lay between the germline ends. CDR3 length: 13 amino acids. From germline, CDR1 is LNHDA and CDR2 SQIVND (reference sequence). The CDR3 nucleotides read TGTGCCAGTAGTGCGACAGTAACCGGGGAGCTGTTTTTT. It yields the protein CASSATVTGELFF.

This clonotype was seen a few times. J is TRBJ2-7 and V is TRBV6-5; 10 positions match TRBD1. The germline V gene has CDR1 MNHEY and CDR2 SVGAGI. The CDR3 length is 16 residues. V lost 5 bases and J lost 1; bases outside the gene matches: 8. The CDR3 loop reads CASSRAGTGVSYEQYF. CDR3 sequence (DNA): TGTGCCAGCAGTAGAGCCGGGACAGGGGTATCCTACGAGCAGTACTTC.

CDR3 in DNA: TGTGCCAGCAGCCGGGACTCGAAGCAGTACTTC. The encoded protein is CASSRDSKQYF. V and J are TRBV2 and TRBJ2-7; D may be TRBD2 (6 bases). The germline gives CDR1 SNHLY, CDR2 FYNNEI. This CDR3 region has 11 residues. V lost 6 bases, J lost 8 bases, and 11 bases lay in between.

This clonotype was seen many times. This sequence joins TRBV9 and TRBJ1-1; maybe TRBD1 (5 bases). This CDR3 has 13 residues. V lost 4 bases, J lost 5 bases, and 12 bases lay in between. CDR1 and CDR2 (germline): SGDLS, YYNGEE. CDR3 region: CASSISTETEAFF. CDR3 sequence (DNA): TGTGCCAGCAGCATTTCGACAGAGACTGAAGCTTTCTTT.

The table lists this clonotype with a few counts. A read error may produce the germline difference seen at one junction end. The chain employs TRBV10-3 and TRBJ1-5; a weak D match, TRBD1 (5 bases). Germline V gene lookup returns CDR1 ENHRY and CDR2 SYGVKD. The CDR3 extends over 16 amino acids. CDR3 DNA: TGTGCCAGCAGTTACTCGAACAGGCCTAGCAATCAGCCCCAGCATTTT. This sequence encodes CASSYSNRPSNQPQHF.

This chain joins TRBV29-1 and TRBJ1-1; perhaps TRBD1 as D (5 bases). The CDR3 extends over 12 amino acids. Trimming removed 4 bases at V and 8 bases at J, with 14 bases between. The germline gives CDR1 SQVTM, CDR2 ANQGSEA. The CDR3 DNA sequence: TGCAGCGTTGGTGGGGTAGGGACGGAAGCTTTCTTT. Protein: CSVGGVGTEAFF.

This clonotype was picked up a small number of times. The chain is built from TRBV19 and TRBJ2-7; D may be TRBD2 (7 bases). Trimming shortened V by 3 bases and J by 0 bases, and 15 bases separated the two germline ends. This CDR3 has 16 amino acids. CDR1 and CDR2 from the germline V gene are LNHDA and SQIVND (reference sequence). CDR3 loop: CASSMGGRGDSYEQYF. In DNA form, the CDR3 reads TGTGCCAGTAGTATGGGTGGGAGGGGGGACTCCTACGAGCAGTACTTC.

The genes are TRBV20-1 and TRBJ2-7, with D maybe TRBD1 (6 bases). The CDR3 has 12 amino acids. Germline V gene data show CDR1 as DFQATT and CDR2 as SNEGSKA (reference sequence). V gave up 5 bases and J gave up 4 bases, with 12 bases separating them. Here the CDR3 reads CSAGGQQYEQYF. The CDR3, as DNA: TGCAGTGCTGGAGGACAGCAATACGAGCAGTACTTC.

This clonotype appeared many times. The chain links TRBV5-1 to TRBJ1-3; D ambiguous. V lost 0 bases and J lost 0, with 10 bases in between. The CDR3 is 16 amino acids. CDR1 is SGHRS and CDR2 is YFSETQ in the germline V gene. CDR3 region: CASSLGVRISGNTIYF. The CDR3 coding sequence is TGCGCCAGCAGCTTGGGCGTGCGGATCTCTGGAAACACCATATATTTT.

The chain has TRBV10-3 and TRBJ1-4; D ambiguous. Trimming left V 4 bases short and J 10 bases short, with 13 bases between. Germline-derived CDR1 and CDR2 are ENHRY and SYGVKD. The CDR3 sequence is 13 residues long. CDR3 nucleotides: TGTGCCATCAGTGCCCGGGAGATGGTAAAACTGTTTTTT. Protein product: CAISAREMVKLFF.

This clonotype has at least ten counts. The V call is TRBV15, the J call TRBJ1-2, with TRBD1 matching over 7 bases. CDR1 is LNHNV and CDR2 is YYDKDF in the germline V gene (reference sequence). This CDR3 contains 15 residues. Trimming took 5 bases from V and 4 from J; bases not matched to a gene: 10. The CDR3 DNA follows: TGTGCCACCAGCTCTCCCACGACAGGGACCTATGGCTACACCTTC. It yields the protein CATSSPTTGTYGYTF.

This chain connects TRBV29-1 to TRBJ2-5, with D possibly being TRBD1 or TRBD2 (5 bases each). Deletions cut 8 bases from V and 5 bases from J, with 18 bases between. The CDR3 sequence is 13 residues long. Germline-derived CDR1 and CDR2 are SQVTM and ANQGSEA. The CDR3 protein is CSSGQGFEETQYF. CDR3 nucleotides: TGCAGCTCGGGGCAGGGTTTTGAGGAGACCCAGTACTTC. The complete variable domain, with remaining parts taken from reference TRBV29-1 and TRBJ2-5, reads SAVISQKPSRDICQRGTSLTIQCQVDSQVTMMFWYRQQPGQSLTLIATANQGSEATYESGFVIDKFPISRPNLTFSTLTVSNMSPEDSSIYLCSSGQGFEETQYFGPGTRLLVL.

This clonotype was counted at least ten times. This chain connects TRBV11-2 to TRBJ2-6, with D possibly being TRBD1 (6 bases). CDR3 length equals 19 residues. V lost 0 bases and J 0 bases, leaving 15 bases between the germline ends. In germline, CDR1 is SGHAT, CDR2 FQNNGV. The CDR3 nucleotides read TGTGCCAGCAGCTTAGATGGAGCCAGGGGCAACTCTGGGGCCAACGTCCTGACTTTC. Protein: CASSLDGARGNSGANVLTF.

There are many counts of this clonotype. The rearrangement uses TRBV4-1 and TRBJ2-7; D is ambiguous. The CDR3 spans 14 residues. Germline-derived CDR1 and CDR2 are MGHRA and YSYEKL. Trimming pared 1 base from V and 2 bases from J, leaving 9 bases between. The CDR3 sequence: CASSQGILTYEQYF. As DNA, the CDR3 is TGCGCCAGCAGCCAAGGGATACTCACCTACGAGCAGTACTTC.

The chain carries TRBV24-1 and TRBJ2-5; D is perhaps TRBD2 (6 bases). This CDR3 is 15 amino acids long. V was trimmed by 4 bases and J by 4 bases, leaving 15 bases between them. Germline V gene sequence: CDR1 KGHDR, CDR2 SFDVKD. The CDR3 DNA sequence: TGTGCCACCAGTGACCCTGTCCGGGGAGGAGAGACCCAGTACTTC. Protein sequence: CATSDPVRGGETQYF.

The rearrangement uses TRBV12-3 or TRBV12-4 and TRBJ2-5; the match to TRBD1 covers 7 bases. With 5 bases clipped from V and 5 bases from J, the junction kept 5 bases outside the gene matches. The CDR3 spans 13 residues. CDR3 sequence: CASSRQGHETQYF. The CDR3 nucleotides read TGTGCCAGCAGTCGACAGGGTCACGAGACCCAGTACTTC.

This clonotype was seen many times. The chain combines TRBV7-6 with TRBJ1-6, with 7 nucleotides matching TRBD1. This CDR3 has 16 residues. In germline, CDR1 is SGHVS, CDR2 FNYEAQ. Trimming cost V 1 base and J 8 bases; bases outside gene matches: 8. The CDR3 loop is CASSLGNRGGHSPLHF. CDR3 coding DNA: TGTGCCAGCAGCTTAGGGAACAGGGGCGGTCATTCACCCCTCCACTTT.

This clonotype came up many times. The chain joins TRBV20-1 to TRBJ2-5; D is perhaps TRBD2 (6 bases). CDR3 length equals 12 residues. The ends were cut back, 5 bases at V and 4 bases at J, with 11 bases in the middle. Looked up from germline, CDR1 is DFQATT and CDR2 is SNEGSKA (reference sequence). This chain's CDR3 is CSAGRGGETQYF. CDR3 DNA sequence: TGCAGTGCTGGGCGGGGAGGAGAGACCCAGTACTTC.

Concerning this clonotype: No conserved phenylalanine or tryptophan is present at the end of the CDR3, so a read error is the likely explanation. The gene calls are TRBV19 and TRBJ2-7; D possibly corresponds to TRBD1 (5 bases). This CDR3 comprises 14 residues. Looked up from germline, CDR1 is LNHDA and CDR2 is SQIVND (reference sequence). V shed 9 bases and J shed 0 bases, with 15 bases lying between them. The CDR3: CASSSREYSYEQYS. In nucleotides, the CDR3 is TGTGCCAGCAGCTCCAGGGAATACTCCTACGAGCAGTACTCC.

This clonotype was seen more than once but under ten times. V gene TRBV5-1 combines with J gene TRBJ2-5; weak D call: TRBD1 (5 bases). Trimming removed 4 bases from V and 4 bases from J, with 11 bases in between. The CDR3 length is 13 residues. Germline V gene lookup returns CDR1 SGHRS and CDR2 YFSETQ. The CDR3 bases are TGCGCCAGCAGCGCCGGGCAGGGAGAGACCCAGTACTTC. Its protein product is CASSAGQGETQYF.

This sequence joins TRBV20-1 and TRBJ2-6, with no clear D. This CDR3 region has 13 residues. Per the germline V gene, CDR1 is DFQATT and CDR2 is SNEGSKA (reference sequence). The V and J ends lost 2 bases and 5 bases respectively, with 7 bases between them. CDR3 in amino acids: CSARRIRANVLTF. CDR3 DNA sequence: TGCAGTGCTAGACGGATCAGGGCCAACGTCCTGACTTTC.